These T cell receptor beta chains were read from a single sample in a study of blood T cells in healthy people across ages. TCRdb called the 5' RACE reads again in MiXCR, with one record for every CDR3 protein. Among 900,000 to 950,000 distinct CDR3 sequences listed, almost 30% were seen once. These same records also appear under a second study, on T cells of mothers and their children.

The source material was blood. These receptors all come from a woman aged 35 to 49 in good health. CDR3s include the opening cysteine and the closing phenylalanine or tryptophan. The D gene is left open where the match is weak. Size tells how often a clone was seen (once, few, many) or the class of an expanded clone, and some rows leave it out.

j_gene,abundance,d_gene,v_gene,CDR3nt,CDR3aa
TRBJ2-7,.,.,TRBV6-6,TGTGCCAGCAGTTACTCGAGGACAGTCCCTTCCTACGAGCAGTACTTC,CASSYSRTVPSYEQYF
TRBJ2-1,few,.,TRBV28,TGTGCCAGCAGTGCAATCGGGGGCCTGAATGAGCAGTTCTTC,CASSAIGGLNEQFF
TRBJ2-1,few,.,TRBV5-5,TGTGCCAGCAGTTCCCCAGGGAGAATAGCAAATGAGCAGTTCTTC,CASSSPGRIANEQFF
TRBJ1-5,few,.,TRBV6-1,TGTGCCAGCACTCCTGGCTGGGGCTCGGGGAGCAATCAGCCCCAGCATTTT,CASTPGWGSGSNQPQHF
TRBJ2-7,many,TRBD1,TRBV5-1,TGCGCCAGCAGCAAGGGCGGACAGGGGGCATCTGGCGAGCAGTACTTC,CASSKGGQGASGEQYF
TRBJ2-5,.,TRBD2,TRBV7-9,TGTGCCAGCAGCCCCCAAGCCGGGGCTAGCGGTTACAATGAGCAGTACTTC,CASSPQAGASGYNEQYF
TRBJ1-5,few,.,TRBV6-1,TGTGCCAGCAGCTCGGGACAAGGGCCTAATCAGCCCCAGCATTTT,CASSSGQGPNQPQHF
TRBJ2-1,.,TRBD2,TRBV18,TGTGCCAGCCTGAGTCTAGCGGGAGGTAATGAGCAGTTCTTC,CASLSLAGGNEQFF
TRBJ2-1,.,.,TRBV7-9,TGTGCCAGCAGCTTTTTTCCCACTGAGCAGTTCTTC,CASSFFPTEQFF
TRBJ1-2,many,.,TRBV29-1,TGCAGCGTTGAAGATTCTCGGGCACCTGGTGGCTACACCTTC,CSVEDSRAPGGYTF